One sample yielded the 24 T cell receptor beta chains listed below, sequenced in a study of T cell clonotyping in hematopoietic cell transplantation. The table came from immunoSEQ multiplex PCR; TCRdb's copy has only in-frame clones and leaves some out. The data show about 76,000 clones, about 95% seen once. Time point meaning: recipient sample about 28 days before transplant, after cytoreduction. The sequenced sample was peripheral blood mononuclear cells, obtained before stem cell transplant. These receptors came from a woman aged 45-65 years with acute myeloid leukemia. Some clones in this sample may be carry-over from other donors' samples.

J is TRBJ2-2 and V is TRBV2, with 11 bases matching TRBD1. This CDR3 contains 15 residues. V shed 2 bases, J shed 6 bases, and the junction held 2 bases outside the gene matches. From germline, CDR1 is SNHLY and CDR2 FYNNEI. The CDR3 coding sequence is TGTGCCAGCAGTGAAAAGGACAGGGGGCCCGGGGAGCTGTTTTTT. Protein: CASSEKDRGPGELFF.

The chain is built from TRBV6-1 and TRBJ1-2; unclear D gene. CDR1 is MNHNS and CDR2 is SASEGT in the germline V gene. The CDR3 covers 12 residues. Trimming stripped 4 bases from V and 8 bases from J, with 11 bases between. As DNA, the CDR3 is TGTGCCAGCAGTGTTAGTGGGGAGGGCTACACCTTC. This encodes CASSVSGEGYTF.

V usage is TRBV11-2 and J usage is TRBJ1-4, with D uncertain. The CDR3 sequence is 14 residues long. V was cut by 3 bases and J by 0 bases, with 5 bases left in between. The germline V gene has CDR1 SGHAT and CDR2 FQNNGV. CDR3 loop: CASSFPATNEKLFF. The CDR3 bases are TGTGCCAGCAGCTTTCCTGCAACTAATGAAAAACTGTTTTTT.

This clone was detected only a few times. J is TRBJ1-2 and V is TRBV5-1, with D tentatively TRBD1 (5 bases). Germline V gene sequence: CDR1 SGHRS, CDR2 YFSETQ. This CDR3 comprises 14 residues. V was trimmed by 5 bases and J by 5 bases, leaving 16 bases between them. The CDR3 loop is CASSYDDPGYGYTF. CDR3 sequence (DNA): TGCGCCAGCAGTTACGACGACCCAGGGTATGGCTACACCTTC.

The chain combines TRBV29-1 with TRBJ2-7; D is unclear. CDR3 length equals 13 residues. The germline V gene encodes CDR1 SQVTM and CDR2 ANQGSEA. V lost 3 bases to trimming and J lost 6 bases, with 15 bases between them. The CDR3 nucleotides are TGCAGCGTTGATTCGGCTTTGCGAAGCGAGCAGTACTTC. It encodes CSVDSALRSEQYF.

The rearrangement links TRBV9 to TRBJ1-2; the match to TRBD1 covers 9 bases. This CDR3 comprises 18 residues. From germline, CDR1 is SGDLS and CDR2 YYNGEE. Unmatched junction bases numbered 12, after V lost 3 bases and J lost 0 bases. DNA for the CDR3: TGTGCCAGCAGCGCCCCACTTGGACAGGGGCCGGCTAACTATGGCTACACCTTC. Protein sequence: CASSAPLGQGPANYGYTF.

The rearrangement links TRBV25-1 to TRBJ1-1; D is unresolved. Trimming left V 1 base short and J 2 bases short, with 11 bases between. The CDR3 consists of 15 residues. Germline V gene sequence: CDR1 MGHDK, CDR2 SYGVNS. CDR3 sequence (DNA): TGTGCCAGCAGTGAATGGGCAGGTGTTAACACTGAAGCTTTCTTT. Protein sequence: CASSEWAGVNTEAFF.

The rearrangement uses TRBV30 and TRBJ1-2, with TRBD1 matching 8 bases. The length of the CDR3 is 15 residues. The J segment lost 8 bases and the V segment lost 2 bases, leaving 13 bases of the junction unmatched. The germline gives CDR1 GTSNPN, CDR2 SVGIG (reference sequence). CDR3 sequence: CAWSTGQGSPGGYTF. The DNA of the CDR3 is TGTGCCTGGAGTACAGGACAGGGTTCACCCGGCGGCTACACCTTC.

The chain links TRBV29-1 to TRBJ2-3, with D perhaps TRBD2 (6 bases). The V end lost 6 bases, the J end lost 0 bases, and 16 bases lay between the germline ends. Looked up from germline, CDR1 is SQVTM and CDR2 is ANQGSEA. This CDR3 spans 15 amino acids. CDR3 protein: CSVSPSGSSTDTQYF. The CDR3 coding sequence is TGCAGCGTATCACCAAGCGGGTCTAGCACAGATACGCAGTATTTT.

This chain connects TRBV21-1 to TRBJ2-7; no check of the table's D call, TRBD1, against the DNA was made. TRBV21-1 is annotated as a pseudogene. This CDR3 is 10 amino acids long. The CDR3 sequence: CASTGFEQYF. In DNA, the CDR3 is TGTGCCAGCACAGGGTTCGAGCAGTACTTC.

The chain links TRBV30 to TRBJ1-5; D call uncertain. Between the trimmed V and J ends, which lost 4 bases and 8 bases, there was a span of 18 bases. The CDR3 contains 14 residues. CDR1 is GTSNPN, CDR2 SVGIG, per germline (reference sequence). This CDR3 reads CAWNSDNPWEPQHF. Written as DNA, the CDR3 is TGTGCCTGGAATTCTGACAACCCCTGGGAGCCCCAGCATTTT.

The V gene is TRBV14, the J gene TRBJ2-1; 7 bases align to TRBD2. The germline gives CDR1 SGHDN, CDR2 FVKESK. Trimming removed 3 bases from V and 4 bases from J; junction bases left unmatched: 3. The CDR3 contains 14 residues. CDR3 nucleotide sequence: TGTGCCAGCAGCCACCGGGGGGTTTACAATGAGCAGTTCTTC. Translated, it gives CASSHRGVYNEQFF.

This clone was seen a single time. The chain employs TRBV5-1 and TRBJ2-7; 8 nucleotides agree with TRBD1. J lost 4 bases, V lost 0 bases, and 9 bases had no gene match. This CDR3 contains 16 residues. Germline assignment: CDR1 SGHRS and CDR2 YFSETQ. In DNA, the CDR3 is TGCGCCAGCAGCTTGGATTCCAGCAGGGGGCATTACGAGCAGTACTTC. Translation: CASSLDSSRGHYEQYF.

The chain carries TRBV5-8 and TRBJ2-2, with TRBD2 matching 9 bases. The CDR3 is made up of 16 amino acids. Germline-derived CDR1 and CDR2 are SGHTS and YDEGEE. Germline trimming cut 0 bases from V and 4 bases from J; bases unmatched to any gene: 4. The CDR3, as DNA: TGTGCCAGCAGCTTGGTTGGCGGGAGGGCCACCGGGGAGCTGTTTTTT. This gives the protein CASSLVGGRATGELFF.

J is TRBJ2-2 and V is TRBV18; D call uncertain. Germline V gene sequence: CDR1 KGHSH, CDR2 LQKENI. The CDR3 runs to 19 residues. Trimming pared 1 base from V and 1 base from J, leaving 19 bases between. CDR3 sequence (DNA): TGTGCCAGCTCACCACTTCAACCAGGAAACATATTGAACACCGGGGAGCTGTTTTTT. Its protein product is CASSPLQPGNILNTGELFF.

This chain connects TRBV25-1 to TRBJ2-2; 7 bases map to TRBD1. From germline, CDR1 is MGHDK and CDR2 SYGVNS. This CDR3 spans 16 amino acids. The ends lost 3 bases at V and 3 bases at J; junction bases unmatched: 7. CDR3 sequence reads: CASSERQGSYTGELFF. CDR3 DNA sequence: TGTGCCAGCAGTGAGCGACAGGGATCGTACACCGGGGAGCTGTTTTTT.

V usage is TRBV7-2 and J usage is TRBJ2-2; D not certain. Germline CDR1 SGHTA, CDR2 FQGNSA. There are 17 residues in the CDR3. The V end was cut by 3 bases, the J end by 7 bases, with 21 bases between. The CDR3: CASSFSHGTRLGGELFF. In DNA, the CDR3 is TGTGCCAGCAGCTTCTCTCACGGTACGCGTCTTGGCGGGGAGCTGTTTTTT.

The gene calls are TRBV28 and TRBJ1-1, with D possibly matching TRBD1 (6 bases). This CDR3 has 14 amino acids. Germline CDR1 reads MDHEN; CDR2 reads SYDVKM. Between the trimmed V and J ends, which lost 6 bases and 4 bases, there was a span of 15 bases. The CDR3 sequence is CASRTQGIITEAFF. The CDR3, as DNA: TGTGCCAGCAGAACACAGGGTATAATCACTGAAGCTTTCTTT. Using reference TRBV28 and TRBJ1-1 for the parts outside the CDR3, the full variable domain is DVKVTQSSRYLVKRTGEKVFLECVQDMDHENMFWYRQDPGLGLRLIYFSYDVKMKEKGDIPEGYSVSREKKERFSLILESASTNQTSMYLCASRTQGIITEAFFGQGTRLTVV.

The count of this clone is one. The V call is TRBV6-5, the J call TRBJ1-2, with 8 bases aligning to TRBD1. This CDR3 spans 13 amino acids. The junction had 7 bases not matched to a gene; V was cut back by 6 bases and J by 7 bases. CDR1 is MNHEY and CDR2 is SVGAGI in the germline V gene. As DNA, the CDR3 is TGTGCCAGCAGACGAGGGACAGGAGCTGGCTACACCTTC. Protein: CASRRGTGAGYTF.

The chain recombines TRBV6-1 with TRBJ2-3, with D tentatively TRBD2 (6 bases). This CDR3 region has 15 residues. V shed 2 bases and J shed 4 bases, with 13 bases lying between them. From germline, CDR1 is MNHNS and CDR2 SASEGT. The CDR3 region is CASSEWRDNSDTQYF. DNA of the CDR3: TGTGCCAGCAGTGAATGGCGGGATAACTCAGATACGCAGTATTTT.

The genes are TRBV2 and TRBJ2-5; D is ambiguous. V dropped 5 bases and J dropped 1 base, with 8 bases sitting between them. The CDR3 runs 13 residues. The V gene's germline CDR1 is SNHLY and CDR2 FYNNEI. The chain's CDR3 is CASSTTLQETQYF. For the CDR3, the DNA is TGTGCCAGCAGTACGACCCTCCAAGAGACCCAGTACTTC.

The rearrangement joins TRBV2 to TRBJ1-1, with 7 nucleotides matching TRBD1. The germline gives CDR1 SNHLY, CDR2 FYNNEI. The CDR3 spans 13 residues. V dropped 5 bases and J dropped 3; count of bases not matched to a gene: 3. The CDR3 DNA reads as TGTGCCAGCAGTTGGGACAGCTACACTGAAGCTTTCTTT. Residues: CASSWDSYTEAFF.

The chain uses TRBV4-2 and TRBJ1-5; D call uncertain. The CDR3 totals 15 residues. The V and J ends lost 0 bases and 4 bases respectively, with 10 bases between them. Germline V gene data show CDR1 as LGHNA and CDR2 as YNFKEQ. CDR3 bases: TGTGCCAGCAGCCAAGATGGGAGGGAAAATCAGCCCCAGCATTTT. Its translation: CASSQDGRENQPQHF.

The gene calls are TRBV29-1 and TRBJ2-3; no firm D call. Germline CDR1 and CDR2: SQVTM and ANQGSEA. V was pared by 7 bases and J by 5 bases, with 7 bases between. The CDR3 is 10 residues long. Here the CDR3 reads CSAVLDTQYF. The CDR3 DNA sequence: TGCAGCGCGGTCCTAGATACGCAGTATTTT.